The TCR beta chain under discussion was sequenced for a study of T cell responses to AZD1222 COVID-19 vaccine. Whole-study context: The analysis combined second doses at about 4 or about 12 weeks.

Comments on this clone: Its antigen is unknown.

This CDR3 has 15 residues. Germline lookup yields CDR1 MGHRA and CDR2 YSYEKL. Between the trimmed V and J ends, which lost 6 bases and 6 bases, there was a span of 18 bases. Repertoires were generated with immunoSEQ multiplex PCR, while TCRdb's copy carries only in-frame clones and drops some. The sample holds approximately 110,000 clones, around 81% seen once. The study, taken as a whole, reports: Reports say nearly half of spike-specific TCRs go after unmutated variant regions. Dominant at 160-218 and 743-854, vaccine-associated CD4 TCRs also spanned spike. Only a handful of AZD1222 recipients tested seropositive at baseline.

The sample consisted of peripheral blood, taken on day 0 of AZD1222 vaccination. The receptor was derived from an adult in good health. This chain uses TRBV4-1 with TRBJ2-1, with D maybe TRBD2 (7 bases). This CDR3 is CASRQFTRGANEQFF. The CDR3 DNA follows: TGCGCCAGCAGACAGTTTACCCGGGGGGCCAATGAGCAGTTCTTC.